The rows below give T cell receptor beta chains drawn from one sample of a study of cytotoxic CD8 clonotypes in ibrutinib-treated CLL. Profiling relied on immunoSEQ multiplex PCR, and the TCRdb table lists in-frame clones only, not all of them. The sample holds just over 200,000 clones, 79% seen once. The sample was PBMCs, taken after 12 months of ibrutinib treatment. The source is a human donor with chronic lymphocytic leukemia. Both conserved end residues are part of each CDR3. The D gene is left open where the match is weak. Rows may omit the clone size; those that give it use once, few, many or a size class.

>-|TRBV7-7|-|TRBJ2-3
TGTGCTAGCAGCTTATCCAGCCCAACGCCGCCGCATACGCAGTATTTT
CASSLSSPTPPHTQYF
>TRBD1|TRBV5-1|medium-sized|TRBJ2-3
TGCGCCAGCAGCCGGGGTACCGGGACAGCCTCCACAGATACGCAGTATTTT
CASSRGTGTASTDTQYF
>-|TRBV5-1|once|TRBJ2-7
TGCGCCAGCAGCCTTGATGCGGTCTCCTACGAGCAGTACTTC
CASSLDAVSYEQYF
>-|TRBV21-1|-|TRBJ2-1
TGTGCCAGCAGATTTAAGCGGGAGGACTACAATGAGCAGTTCTTC
CASRFKREDYNEQFF
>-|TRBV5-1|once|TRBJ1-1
TGCGCCAGCAGCTTGGACGGAACGAACACTGAAGCTTTCTTT
CASSLDGTNTEAFF
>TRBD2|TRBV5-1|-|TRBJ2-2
TGCGCCAGCAGCCTGGGACTAGCGGCGAACACCGGGGAGCTGTTTTTT
CASSLGLAANTGELFF
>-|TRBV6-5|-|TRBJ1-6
TGTGCCAGCAGTTACGGGCGGTTCTCCTATAATTCACCCCTCCACTTT
CASSYGRFSYNSPLHF
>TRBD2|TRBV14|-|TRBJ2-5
TGTGCCAGCAGCTGGACTAGCGGGGGGGAAACCCAGTACTTC
CASSWTSGGETQYF
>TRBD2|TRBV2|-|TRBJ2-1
TGTGCCAGCAGTGAACCCCCCCTAGCGGGACTTAATGAGCAGTTCTTC
CASSEPPLAGLNEQFF
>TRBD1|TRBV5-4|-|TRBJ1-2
TGTGCCAGCAGCCCCCCGGGACAGAACTATGGCTACACCTTC
CASSPPGQNYGYTF
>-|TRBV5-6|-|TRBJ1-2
TGTGCCAGCAGCCCAGGTATGACGGTCTATGGCTACACCTTC
CASSPGMTVYGYTF
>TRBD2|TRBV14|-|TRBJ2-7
TGTGCCAGCAGCCAAGAAAGACTAGCGGGGCGCCACGAGCAGTACTTC
CASSQERLAGRHEQYF
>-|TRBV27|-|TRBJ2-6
TGTGCCAGCAGTTTGGCTGGGGCCAACGTCCTGACTTTC
CASSLAGANVLTF
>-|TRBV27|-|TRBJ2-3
TGTGCCAGCAGTTCCAACGCGGCACCCGCCACAGATACGCAGTATTTT
CASSSNAAPATDTQYF
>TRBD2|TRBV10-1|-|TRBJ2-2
TGCGCCAGCTCACTAGCGCACACCGGGGAGCTGTTTTTT
CASSLAHTGELFF
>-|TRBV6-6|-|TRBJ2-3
TGTGCCAGCAGCCTCCAGGGTTATTACACAGATACGCAGTATTTT
CASSLQGYYTDTQYF
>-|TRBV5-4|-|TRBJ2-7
TGTGCCAGCAGCTTGCCCCAGGACAGCTACGAGCAGTACTTC
CASSLPQDSYEQYF
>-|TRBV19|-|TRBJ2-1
TGTGCCAGTAGTCTGGGGAACTGGGCCTACAATGAGCAGTTCTTC
CASSLGNWAYNEQFF
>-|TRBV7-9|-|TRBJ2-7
TGTGCCAGCACCCGCGGGACGTCCGGATACGAGCAGTACTTC
CASTRGTSGYEQYF
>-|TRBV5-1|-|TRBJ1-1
TGCGCCAGCAGCCCCAGGAGAAACACTGAAGCTTTCTTT
CASSPRRNTEAFF
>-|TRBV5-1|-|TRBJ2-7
TGCGCCAGCAGCTTGTCTAGCGCCCCCCTCGCCTTCTACGAGCAGTACTTC
CASSLSSAPLAFYEQYF
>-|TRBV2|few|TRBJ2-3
TGTGCCAGCCAGTATCAAGGGCCCGGCGGTACGCAGTATTTT
CASQYQGPGGTQYF
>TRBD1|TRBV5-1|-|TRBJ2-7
TGCGCCAGCAACCTCCGGGGACAGGAGGAGGGCGAGCAGTACTTC
CASNLRGQEEGEQYF
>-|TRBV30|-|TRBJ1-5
TGTGCCTGGAGTGCGGATGGGAATCAGCCCCAGCATTTT
CAWSADGNQPQHF
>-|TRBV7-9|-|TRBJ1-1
TGTGCCAGCAGCTCCGGACACTACGAAGCTTTCTTT
CASSSGHYEAFF
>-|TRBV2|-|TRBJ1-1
TGTGCCAGCAGGAAGGGGGTTATGAACACTGAAGCTTTCTTT
CASRKGVMNTEAFF
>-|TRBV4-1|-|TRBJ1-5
TGCGCCAGCAGCCAAGACACTGGGGGGCCCCAGCATTTT
CASSQDTGGPQHF
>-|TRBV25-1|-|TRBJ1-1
TGTGCCAGCATCCCAAAACAGGGCATGAACACTGAAGCTTTCTTT
CASIPKQGMNTEAFF
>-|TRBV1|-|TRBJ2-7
TGCACCAGCAGCCAAGCTTACCGCGGTCACGAGCAGTACTTC
CTSSQAYRGHEQYF
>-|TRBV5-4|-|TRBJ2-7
TGTGCCAGCAGCCCCGGGACAAACAGATACGAGCAGTACTTC
CASSPGTNRYEQYF
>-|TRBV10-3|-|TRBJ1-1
TGTGCCATCAGGGTGAGTAGTACTGAAGCTTTCTTT
CAIRVSSTEAFF
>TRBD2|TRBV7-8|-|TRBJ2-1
TGTGCCAGCAGCTCCAACCGACTAGCGGGGGAGCAGTTCTTC
CASSSNRLAGEQFF
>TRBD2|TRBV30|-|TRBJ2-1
TGTGCCTGGAGTAAGACTAGCGAGGGCCTAAATGAGCAGTTCTTC
CAWSKTSEGLNEQFF
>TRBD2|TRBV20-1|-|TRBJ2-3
TGCAGTGCGACGACTAGCTGGGTTGAATATTTT
CSATTSWVEYF
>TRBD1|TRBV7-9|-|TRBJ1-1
TGTGCCAGCAGCCTCGGGACAGTTCAGAACACTGAAGCTTTCTTT
CASSLGTVQNTEAFF
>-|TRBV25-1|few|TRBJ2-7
TGTGCCAGCAGCCCATACCAAACAGGGAGCAGCTCCCACCACGAGCAGTACTTC
CASSPYQTGSSSHHEQYF
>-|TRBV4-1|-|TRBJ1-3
TGCGCCAGCAGCCTCACCCCGAGCCTTACTGGAAACACCATATATTTT
CASSLTPSLTGNTIYF